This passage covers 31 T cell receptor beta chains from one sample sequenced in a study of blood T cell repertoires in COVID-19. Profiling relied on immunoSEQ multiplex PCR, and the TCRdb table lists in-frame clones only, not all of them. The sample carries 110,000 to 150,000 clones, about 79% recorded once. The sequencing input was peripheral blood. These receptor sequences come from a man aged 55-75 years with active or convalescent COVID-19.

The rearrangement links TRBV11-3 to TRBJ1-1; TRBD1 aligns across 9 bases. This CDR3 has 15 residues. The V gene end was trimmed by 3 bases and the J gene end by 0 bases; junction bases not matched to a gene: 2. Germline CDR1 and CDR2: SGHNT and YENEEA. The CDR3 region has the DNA TGTGCCAGCAGCTTGGGACAGGGAATGAACACTGAAGCTTTCTTT. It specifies CASSLGQGMNTEAFF.

The CDR3 is CASSLAGSGSSYEQYV. Written as DNA, the CDR3 is TGTGCCAGCAGCTTAGCAGGTAGCGGGAGTTCCTACGAGCAGTACGTC. The chain carries TRBV7-2 and TRBJ2-7; 9 bases are a match to TRBD2. This CDR3 is 16 amino acids long. V was pared by 0 bases and J by 1 base, with 4 bases of the junction left unmatched. CDR1 is SGHTA and CDR2 is FQGNSA in the germline V gene.

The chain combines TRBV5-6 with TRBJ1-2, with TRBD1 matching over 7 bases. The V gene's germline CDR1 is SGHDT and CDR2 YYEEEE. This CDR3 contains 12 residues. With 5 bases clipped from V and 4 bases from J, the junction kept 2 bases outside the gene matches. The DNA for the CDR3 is TGTGCCAGCAGGGGACAGAGCTATGGCTACACCTTC. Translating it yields CASRGQSYGYTF.

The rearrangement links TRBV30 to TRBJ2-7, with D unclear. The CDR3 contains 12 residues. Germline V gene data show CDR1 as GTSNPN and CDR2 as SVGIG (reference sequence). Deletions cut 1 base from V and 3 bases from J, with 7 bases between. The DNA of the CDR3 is TGTGCCTGGAGTGCGCGGAACTACGAGCAGTACTTC. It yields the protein CAWSARNYEQYF.

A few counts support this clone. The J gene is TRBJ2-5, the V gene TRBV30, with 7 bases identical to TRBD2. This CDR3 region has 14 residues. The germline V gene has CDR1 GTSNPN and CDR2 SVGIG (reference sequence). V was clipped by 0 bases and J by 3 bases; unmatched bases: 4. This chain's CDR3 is CAWSVGGTEETQYF. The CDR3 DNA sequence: TGTGCCTGGAGTGTGGGGGGGACCGAAGAGACCCAGTACTTC.

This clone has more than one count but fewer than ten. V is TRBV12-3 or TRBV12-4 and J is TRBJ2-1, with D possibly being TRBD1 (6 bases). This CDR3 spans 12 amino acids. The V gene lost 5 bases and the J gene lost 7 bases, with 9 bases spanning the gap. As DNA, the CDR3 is TGTGCCAGCAGTCATCAGGGGAATGAGCAGTTCTTC. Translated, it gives CASSHQGNEQFF.

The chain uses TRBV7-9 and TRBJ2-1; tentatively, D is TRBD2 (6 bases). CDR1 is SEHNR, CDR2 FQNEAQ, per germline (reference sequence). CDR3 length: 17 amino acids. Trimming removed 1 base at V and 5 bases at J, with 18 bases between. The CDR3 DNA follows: TGTGCCAGCAGCTTAGTCTTACCGGGAGTGGGCGACAATGAGCAGTTCTTC. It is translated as CASSLVLPGVGDNEQFF.

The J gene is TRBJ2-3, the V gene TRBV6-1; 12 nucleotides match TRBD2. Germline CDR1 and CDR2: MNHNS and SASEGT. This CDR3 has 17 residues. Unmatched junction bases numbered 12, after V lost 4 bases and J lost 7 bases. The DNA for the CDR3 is TGTGCCAGCAGTGTTCCCCAGACTAGCGGGAGAACGTATACGCAGTATTTT. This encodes CASSVPQTSGRTYTQYF.

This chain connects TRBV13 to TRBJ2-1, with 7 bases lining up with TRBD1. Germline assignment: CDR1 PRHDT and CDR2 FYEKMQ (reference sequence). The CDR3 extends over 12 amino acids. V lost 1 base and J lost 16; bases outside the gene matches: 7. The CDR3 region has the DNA TGTGCCAGCAGCTTAGTGACAGGGCAGTGCTTCTTC. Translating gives CASSLVTGQCFF.

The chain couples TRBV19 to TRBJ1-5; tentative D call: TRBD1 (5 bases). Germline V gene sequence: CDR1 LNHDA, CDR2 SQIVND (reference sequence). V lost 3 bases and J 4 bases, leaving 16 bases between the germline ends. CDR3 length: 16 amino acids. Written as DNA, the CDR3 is TGTGCCAGTAGTATTAGGGTGACAGTTGGTAATCAGCCCCAGCATTTT. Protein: CASSIRVTVGNQPQHF.

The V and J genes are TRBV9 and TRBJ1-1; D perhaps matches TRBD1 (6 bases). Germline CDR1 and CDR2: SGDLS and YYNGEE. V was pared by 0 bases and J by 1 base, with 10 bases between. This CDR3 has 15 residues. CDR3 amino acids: CASSVAGRGNTEAFF. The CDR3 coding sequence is TGTGCCAGCAGCGTAGCAGGCAGGGGGAACACTGAAGCTTTCTTT.

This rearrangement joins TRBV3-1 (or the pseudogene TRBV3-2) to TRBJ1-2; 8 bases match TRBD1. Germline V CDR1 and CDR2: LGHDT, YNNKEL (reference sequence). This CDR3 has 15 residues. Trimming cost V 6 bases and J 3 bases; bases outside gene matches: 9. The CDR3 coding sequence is TGTGCCAGCAGAGACACAGGGGGATATGACTATGGCTACACCTTC. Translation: CASRDTGGYDYGYTF.

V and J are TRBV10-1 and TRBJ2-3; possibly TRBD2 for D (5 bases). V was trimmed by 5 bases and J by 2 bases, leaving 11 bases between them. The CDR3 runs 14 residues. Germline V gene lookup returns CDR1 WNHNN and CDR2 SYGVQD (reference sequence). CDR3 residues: CASSRRITTDTQYF. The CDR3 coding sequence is TGCGCCAGCAGTCGGAGGATTACCACAGATACGCAGTATTTT.

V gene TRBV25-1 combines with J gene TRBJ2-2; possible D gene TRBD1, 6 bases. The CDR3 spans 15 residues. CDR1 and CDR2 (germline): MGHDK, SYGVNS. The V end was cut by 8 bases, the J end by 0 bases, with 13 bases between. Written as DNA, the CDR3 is TGTGCCAGCCGTTCGACAGGCGCGAACACCGGGGAGCTGTTTTTT. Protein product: CASRSTGANTGELFF.

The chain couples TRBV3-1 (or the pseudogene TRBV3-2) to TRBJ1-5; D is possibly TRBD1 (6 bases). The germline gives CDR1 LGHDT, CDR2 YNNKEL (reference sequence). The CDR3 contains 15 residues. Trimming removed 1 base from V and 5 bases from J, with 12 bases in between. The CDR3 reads CASSQAGAGDQPQHF. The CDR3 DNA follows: TGTGCCAGCAGCCAAGCCGGGGCAGGGGATCAGCCCCAGCATTTT.

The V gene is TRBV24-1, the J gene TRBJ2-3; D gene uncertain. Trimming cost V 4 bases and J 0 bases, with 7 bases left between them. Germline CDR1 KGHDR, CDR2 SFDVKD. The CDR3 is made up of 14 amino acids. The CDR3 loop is CATSDSSSTDTQYF. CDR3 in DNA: TGTGCCACCAGTGACTCGTCTAGCACAGATACGCAGTATTTT.

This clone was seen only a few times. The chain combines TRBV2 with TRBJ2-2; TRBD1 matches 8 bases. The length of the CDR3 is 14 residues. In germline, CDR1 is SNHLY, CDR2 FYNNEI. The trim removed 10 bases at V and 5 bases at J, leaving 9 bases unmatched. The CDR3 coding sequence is TGTGCCACCAGGGGGCTCCTGGGAACCGGGGAGCTGTTTTTT. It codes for CATRGLLGTGELFF.

The CDR3: CASSQDPPRPQHF. The CDR3 DNA is TGTGCCAGCAGCCAAGATCCTCCGAGGCCCCAGCATTTT. The chain joins TRBV3-1 (or the pseudogene TRBV3-2) to TRBJ1-5, with no clear D. The germline gives CDR1 LGHDT, CDR2 YNNKEL (reference sequence). This CDR3 is built from 13 residues. The germline V and J ends were trimmed by 0 bases and 9 bases, with 9 bases remaining between them.

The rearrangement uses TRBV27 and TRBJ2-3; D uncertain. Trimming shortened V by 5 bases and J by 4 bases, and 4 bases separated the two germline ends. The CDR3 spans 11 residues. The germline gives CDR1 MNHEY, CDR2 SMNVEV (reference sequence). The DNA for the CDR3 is TGTGCCAGCAGTCCCGCAGATACGCAGTATTTT. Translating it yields CASSPADTQYF.

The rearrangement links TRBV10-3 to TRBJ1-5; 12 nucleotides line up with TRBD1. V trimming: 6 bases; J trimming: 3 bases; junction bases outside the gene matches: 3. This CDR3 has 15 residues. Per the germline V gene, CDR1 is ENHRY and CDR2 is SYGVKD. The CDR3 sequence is CAISTGQGANQPQHF. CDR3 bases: TGTGCCATCAGCACGGGACAGGGGGCCAATCAGCCCCAGCATTTT.

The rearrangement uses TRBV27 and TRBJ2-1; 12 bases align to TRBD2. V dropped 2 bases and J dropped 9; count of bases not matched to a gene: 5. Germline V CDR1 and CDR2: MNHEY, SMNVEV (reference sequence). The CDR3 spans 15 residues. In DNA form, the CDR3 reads TGTGCCAGCAGTTTACTAGCGGGAGGGCAGGGTGAGCAGTTCTTC. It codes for CASSLLAGGQGEQFF.

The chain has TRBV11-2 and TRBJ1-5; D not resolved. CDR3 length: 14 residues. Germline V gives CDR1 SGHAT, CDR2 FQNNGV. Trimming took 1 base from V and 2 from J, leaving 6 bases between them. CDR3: CASSLGPGNQPQHF. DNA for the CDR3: TGTGCCAGCAGCTTAGGGCCAGGCAATCAGCCCCAGCATTTT.

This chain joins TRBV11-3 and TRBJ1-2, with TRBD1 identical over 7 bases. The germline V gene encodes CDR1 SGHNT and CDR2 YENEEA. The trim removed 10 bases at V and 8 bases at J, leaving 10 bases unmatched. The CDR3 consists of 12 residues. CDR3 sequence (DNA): TGTGCCACCGGAGAGGGGGCAGCCGGCTACACCTTC. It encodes CATGEGAAGYTF.

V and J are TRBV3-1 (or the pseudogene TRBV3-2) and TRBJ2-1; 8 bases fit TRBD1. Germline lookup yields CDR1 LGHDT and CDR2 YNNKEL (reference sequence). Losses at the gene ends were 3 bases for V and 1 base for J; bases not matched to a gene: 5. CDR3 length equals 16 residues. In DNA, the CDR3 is TGTGCCAGCAGCCAGCTTGACAGGGGTTCCTACAATGAGCAGTTCTTC. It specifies CASSQLDRGSYNEQFF.

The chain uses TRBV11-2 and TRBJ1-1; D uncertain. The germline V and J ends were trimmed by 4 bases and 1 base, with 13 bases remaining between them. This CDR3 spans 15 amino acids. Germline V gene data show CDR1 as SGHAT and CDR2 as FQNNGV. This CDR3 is CASSSAFGQNTEAFF. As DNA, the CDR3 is TGTGCCAGCAGCTCCGCCTTTGGCCAGAACACTGAAGCTTTCTTT.

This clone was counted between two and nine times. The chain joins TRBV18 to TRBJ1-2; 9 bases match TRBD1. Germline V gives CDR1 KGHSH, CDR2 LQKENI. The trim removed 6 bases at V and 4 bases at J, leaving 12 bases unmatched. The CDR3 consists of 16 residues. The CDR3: CASSLRRDRVVYGYTF. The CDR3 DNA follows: TGTGCCAGCTCCCTACGGAGGGACAGGGTTGTCTATGGCTACACCTTC. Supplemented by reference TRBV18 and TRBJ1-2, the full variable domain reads NAGVMQNPRHLVRRRGQEARLRCSPMKGHSHVYWYRQLPEEGLKFMVYLQKENIIDESGMPKERFSAEFPKEGPSILRIQQVVRGDSAAYFCASSLRRDRVVYGYTFGSGTRLTVV.

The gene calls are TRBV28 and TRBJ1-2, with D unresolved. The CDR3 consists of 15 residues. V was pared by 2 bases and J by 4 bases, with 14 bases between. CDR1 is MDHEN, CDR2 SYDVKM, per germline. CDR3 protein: CASSLNAGVLYGYTF. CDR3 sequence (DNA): TGTGCCAGCAGTTTAAACGCGGGCGTACTCTATGGCTACACCTTC.

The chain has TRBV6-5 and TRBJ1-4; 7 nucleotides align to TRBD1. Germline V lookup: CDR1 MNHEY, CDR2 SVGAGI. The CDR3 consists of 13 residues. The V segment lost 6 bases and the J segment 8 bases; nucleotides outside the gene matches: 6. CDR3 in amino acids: CASSKGAMEKLFF. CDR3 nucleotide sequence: TGTGCCAGCAGCAAGGGGGCGATGGAAAAACTGTTTTTT.

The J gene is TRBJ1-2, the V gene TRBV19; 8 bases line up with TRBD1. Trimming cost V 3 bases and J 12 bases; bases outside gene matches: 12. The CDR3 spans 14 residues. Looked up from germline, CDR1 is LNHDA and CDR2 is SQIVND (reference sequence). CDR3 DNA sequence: TGTGCCAGTAGTATTGCCCCTAGGACAGGGTCGGACACCTTC. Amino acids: CASSIAPRTGSDTF.

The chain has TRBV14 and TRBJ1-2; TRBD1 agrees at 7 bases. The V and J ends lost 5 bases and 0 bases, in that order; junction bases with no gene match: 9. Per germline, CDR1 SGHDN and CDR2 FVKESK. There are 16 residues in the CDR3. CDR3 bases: TGTGCCAGCAGCGCCTACGGGCAGGGGGCTAACTATGGCTACACCTTC. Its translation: CASSAYGQGANYGYTF.

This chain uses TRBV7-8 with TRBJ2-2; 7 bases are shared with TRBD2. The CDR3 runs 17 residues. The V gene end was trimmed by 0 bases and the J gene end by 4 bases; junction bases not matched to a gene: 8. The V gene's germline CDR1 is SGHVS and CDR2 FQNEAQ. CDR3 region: CASSLAGTTRFTGELFF. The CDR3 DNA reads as TGTGCCAGCAGCTTAGCCGGGACTACACGATTCACCGGGGAGCTGTTTTTT. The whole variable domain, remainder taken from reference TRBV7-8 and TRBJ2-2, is GAGVSQSPRYKVAKRGQDVALRCDPISGHVSLFWYQQALGQGPEFLTYFQNEAQLDKSGLPSDRFFAERPEGSVSTLKIQRTQQEDSAVYLCASSLAGTTRFTGELFFGEGSRLTVL.